This record covers a single TCR beta chain. Its cognate antigen is unknown. These data belong to a study of cytomegalovirus exposure and HLA in healthy donors. Notes on the study in general: The authors later linked a missense DCLRE1C variant to TCR beta V- and J-gene trimming.

It was with 60 Vbeta and 13 Jbeta primers that the PCR ran. Some clones are missing from TCRdb's copy, which holds only in-frame ones; the method was immunoSEQ multiplex PCR. The sample lists 120,000 or so clones; 82% were seen once. This CDR3 contains 14 residues. Germline V gives CDR1 SGDLS, CDR2 YYNGEE. Trimming took 0 bases from V and 6 from J, leaving 10 bases between them. This receptor was identified in a male donor in good health and CMV-seropositive. The rearrangement uses TRBV9 and TRBJ2-1; D gene ambiguous. The specimen was PBMCs. CDR3 nucleotide sequence: TGTGCCAGCAGCGTAGCTAGGTTAGGCAATGAGCAGTTCTTC. Its protein is CASSVARLGNEQFF. Drawing the rest from reference TRBV9 and TRBJ2-1, the complete variable domain is DSGVTQTPKHLITATGQRVTLRCSPRSGDLSVYWYQQSLDQGLQFLIQYYNGEERAKGNILERFSAQQFPDLHSELNLSSLELGDSALYFCASSVARLGNEQFFGPGTRLTVL.